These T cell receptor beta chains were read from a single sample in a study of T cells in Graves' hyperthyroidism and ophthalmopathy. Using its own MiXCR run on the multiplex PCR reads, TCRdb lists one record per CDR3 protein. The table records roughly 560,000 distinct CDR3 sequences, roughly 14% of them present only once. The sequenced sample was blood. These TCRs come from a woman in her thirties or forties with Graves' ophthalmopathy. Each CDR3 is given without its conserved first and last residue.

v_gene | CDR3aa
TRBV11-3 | ASSLGTPSY
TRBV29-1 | SVDRGDNQETQY
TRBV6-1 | AGTRLSGYGYT
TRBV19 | ASSRAGGGWDEQY
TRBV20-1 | SARWGRDNQPQH
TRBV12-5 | ASGQVAGYEQY
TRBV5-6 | ASRGTASQYTEAF
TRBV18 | ASSPPWKSSYT
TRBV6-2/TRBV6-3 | ASSYVPLGDGYT
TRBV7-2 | ASSVRNTDQPQH
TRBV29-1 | SVKKTGNYGYT
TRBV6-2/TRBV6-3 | ASSYSIGPRQASYQETQY
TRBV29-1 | SVEWQAMNTEAF
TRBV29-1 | SAGQGTEAF
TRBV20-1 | SARASLAGGPGYEQY
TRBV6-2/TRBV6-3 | ASTGYSNQPQH
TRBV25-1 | ASSALAGFGETQY
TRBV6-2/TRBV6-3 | ASSYWGTASEQY
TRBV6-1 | ASSPTSGRPYEQY
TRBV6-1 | ASGAGNQPQH
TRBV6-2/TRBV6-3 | ASRTSGTTYEQY
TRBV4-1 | ASSQKGQLYTEAF
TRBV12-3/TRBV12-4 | ASSLVASSKTQY
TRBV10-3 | AIKPEGVSLSYEQY
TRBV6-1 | ASSEAPRGGNSPLH
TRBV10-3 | AISQGQGAYEQY
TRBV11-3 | ASSHYSTENTEAF
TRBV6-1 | ASKLGGWEQY
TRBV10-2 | ASTLGGAGANVLT
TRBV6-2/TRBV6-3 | ASTPGHANTGELF
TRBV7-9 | ASSGALDHQPQH
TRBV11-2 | ASSLQGTRALYEQY
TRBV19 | ASSPSRAGNQPQH
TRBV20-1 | SARGTGPSQETQY
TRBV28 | ASSSIPQGFEAF
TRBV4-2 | ASSQVGTGKGYT
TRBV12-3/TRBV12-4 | ASSLGQNSYEQY
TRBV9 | ASSAQDRAYEQY
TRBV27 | ASSFLGAGVYGYT
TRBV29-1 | SVESPGGAYEQY
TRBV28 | ASSLSGLVSTYEQY
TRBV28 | ASSLSLAEQETQY
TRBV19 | AIRRPGTNYGYT
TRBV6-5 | ASSYSGFYYEQY
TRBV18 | ASSEQGAGGYT
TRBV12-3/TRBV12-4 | ASSLGHDSAF
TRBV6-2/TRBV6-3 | ASSLIFGQGAFREQY
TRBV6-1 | ASMGRVLSGETQY
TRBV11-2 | ASSLGGGQQETQY
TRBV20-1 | SAPRRGPITGAF